This T cell receptor beta chain was retrieved from a study of blood T cell repertoires in COVID-19. Study in general: Nucleic acid was either cDNA or gDNA, and it came from T cells, B-cell-depleted T cells, or PBMCs.

V was pared by 2 bases and J by 3 bases, with 4 bases of the junction left unmatched. Germline V gives CDR1 SGHRS, CDR2 YFSETQ. The CDR3 is made up of 14 amino acids. During active infection, Seattle patients enrolled and were then monitored through disease. Source study methods: Amplifying reference gene primers gave estimates of nucleated cell counts. Method: immunoSEQ multiplex PCR; TCRdb's copy keeps in-frame clones and lacks some. That table is the source of V, J and clone size, and D and trimming were worked out from the DNA. Of roughly 570,000 clones listed, around 90% were seen once; the top ten hold under 8.5%.

The material sequenced was peripheral blood. This rearrangement joins TRBV5-1 to TRBJ1-1; 7 bases fit TRBD1. This receptor was obtained from a woman aged 45 to 65 with COVID-19, enrolled during active disease. CDR3 nucleotides: TGCGCCAGCAGCTTAGGCAGGGGGTACACTGAAGCTTTCTTT. Protein sequence: CASSLGRGYTEAFF.